These 10 T cell receptor beta chains came from one sample sequenced in a study of blood T cell repertoires in COVID-19. Repertoires were generated with immunoSEQ multiplex PCR, while TCRdb's copy carries only in-frame clones and drops some. The sample comprises 490,000 or so clones, 85% to 90% of which are singletons, and 1.5% to 2% rests with the top ten. Source material: PBMCs or T cells enriched from blood (not recorded which). These receptors were taken from a woman between 40 and 50 years old who had recovered from COVID-19.

The J gene is TRBJ1-4, the V gene TRBV30; D might be TRBD1 (5 bases). Germline V lookup: CDR1 GTSNPN, CDR2 SVGIG (reference sequence). The V and J ends lost 8 bases and 8 bases respectively, with 15 bases between them. This CDR3 has 12 residues. The DNA for the CDR3 is TGTGCCCTCCGGGGGGGAAGGGAAAAACTGTTTTTT. As protein: CALRGGREKLFF.

The genes are TRBV27 and TRBJ2-2; possibly TRBD1 for D (6 bases). Looked up from germline, CDR1 is MNHEY and CDR2 is SMNVEV (reference sequence). The CDR3 is made up of 16 amino acids. The V gene lost 5 bases and the J gene lost 5 bases, with 18 bases spanning the gap. CDR3 residues: CASSRDRDILTGELFF. CDR3 in DNA: TGTGCCAGCAGTAGGGACCGGGACATTCTTACCGGGGAGCTGTTTTTT.

V is TRBV7-2 and J is TRBJ2-1, with TRBD2 matching over 8 bases. CDR1 is SGHTA, CDR2 FQGNSA, per germline. CDR3 length: 16 residues. V shed 3 bases and J 8 bases; nucleotides not matched to a gene: 12. DNA of the CDR3: TGTGCCAGCAGCTTCGGGGCGGCTAGCGGGCGATATGAGCAGTTCTTC. Translated, it gives CASSFGAASGRYEQFF.

The J gene is TRBJ2-3, the V gene TRBV5-5; 10 bases line up with TRBD1. V lost 6 bases and J lost 3; bases outside the gene matches: 10. From germline, CDR1 is SGHKS and CDR2 YYEKEE (reference sequence). The CDR3 covers 16 residues. The CDR3 loop reads CASTFLRTGGTDTQYF. Here the CDR3 DNA reads TGTGCCAGCACCTTCCTGAGGACAGGGGGTACAGATACGCAGTATTTT.

The V gene is TRBV24-1, the J gene TRBJ1-2, with 8 bases fitting TRBD1. The V segment lost 3 bases and the J segment 3 bases; nucleotides outside the gene matches: 11. The CDR3 consists of 17 residues. Germline CDR1 KGHDR, CDR2 SFDVKD. CDR3 DNA sequence: TGTGCCACCAGTGATCGTGACGCAGGGGGCTCCGACTATGGCTACACCTTC. Translated, it gives CATSDRDAGGSDYGYTF.

The chain recombines TRBV25-1 with TRBJ1-1; D perhaps matches TRBD1 (5 bases). Germline V lookup: CDR1 MGHDK, CDR2 SYGVNS. The CDR3 is made up of 13 amino acids. Trimming left V 2 bases short and J 10 bases short, with 14 bases between. In DNA form, the CDR3 reads TGTGCCAGCAGTGAAGTGTCCCCCGGGGGAGCTTTCTTT. Encoded protein: CASSEVSPGGAFF.

The chain has TRBV9 and TRBJ2-1, with a possible D match to TRBD2 (6 bases). The CDR3 covers 16 residues. Trimming removed 0 bases at V and 9 bases at J, with 19 bases between. CDR1 is SGDLS, CDR2 YYNGEE, per germline. The chain's CDR3 is CASSVDPLGGGSEQFF. CDR3 coding DNA: TGTGCCAGCAGCGTAGACCCGCTGGGAGGAGGAAGTGAGCAGTTCTTC.

This clone showed up just a few times. V usage is TRBV11-2 and J usage is TRBJ1-2; D is unresolved. This CDR3 region has 16 residues. In germline, CDR1 is SGHAT, CDR2 FQNNGV. V gave up 1 base and J gave up 5 bases, with 17 bases separating them. The CDR3 coding sequence is TGTGCCAGCAGCTTAGCCCAACAAGGACTATCATATGGCTACACCTTC. Amino acids: CASSLAQQGLSYGYTF.

This chain joins TRBV7-2 and TRBJ2-3; D ambiguous. Trimming removed 4 bases at V and 2 bases at J, with 7 bases between. Germline CDR1 SGHTA, CDR2 FQGNSA. The CDR3 has 13 residues. The CDR3 DNA follows: TGTGCCAGCAGCTCCCTATACACAGATACGCAGTATTTT. It specifies CASSSLYTDTQYF. Full variable domain (remainder filled in from reference TRBV7-2 and TRBJ2-3): GAGVSQSPSNKVTEKGKDVELRCDPISGHTALYWYRQSLGQGLEFLIYFQGNSAPDKSGLPSDRFSAERTGGSVSTLTIQRTQQEDSAVYLCASSSLYTDTQYFGPGTRLTVL.

This sequence joins TRBV7-2 and TRBJ1-1; perhaps TRBD1 as D (6 bases). Germline V gene data show CDR1 as SGHTA and CDR2 as FQGNSA. Trimming pared 1 base from V and 6 bases from J, leaving 12 bases between. The CDR3 totals 14 residues. CDR3 in amino acids: CASSLVGGQSEAFF. The CDR3 region has the DNA TGTGCCAGCAGCTTAGTCGGTGGACAGTCTGAAGCTTTCTTT.